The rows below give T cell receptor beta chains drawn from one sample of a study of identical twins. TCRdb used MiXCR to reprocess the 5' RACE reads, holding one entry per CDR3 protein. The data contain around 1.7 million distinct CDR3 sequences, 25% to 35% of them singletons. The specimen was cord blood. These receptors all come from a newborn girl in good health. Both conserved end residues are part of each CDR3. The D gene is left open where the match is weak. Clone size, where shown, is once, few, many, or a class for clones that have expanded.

CDR3 DNA: TGTGCCAGCAGCGCCCGGGCCCAGAACACTGAAGCTTTCTTT
CDR3 protein: CASSARAQNTEAFF
D gene: -
V gene: TRBV3-1
J gene: TRBJ1-1
clone size: few

CDR3 DNA: TGCAGTGCCGGAACAGGGGTGGCCTATGGCTACACCTTC
CDR3 protein: CSAGTGVAYGYTF
D gene: TRBD1
V gene: TRBV20-1
J gene: TRBJ1-2
clone size: -

CDR3 DNA: TGTGCCAGCAGTGAAGCGCCGGGGGACCACTACGAGCAGTACTTC
CDR3 protein: CASSEAPGDHYEQYF
D gene: -
V gene: TRBV6-1
J gene: TRBJ2-7
clone size: few

CDR3 DNA: TGCAGTGCCCTAGGGGGCTATAGCAATCAGCCCCAGCATTTT
CDR3 protein: CSALGGYSNQPQHF
D gene: TRBD1
V gene: TRBV20-1
J gene: TRBJ1-5
clone size: few

CDR3 DNA: TGTGCCAGCGGCTTAAGCCCAAACACTGAAGCTTTCTTT
CDR3 protein: CASGLSPNTEAFF
D gene: -
V gene: TRBV7-2
J gene: TRBJ1-1
clone size: -

CDR3 DNA: TGCGCCAGCAGCTTGAAACAAGTAGGCTCACCCCTCCACTTT
CDR3 protein: CASSLKQVGSPLHF
D gene: -
V gene: TRBV5-1
J gene: TRBJ1-6
clone size: -

CDR3 DNA: TGTGCCAGCAGTTTTGTGGGACGGACCCAAGAGACCCAGTACTTC
CDR3 protein: CASSFVGRTQETQYF
D gene: -
V gene: TRBV27
J gene: TRBJ2-5
clone size: -

CDR3 DNA: TGTGCCAGCAGCTCAGACGGGGGAGCAGATACGCAGTATTTT
CDR3 protein: CASSSDGGADTQYF
D gene: -
V gene: TRBV7-9
J gene: TRBJ2-3
clone size: few

CDR3 DNA: TGCAGTGCTAGCCTAAGCTCCTACAATGAGCAGTTCTTC
CDR3 protein: CSASLSSYNEQFF
D gene: -
V gene: TRBV20-1
J gene: TRBJ2-1
clone size: many

CDR3 DNA: TGTGCCAGCCAACAGGGCCACACTGAAGCTTTCTTT
CDR3 protein: CASQQGHTEAFF
D gene: -
V gene: TRBV27
J gene: TRBJ1-1
clone size: -

CDR3 DNA: TGCAGTGCTAGAGACCCGAGCGGGAAACCCTACGAGCAGTACTTC
CDR3 protein: CSARDPSGKPYEQYF
D gene: TRBD2
V gene: TRBV20-1
J gene: TRBJ2-7
clone size: -

CDR3 DNA: TGTGCCAGCAGTGTACTAGCGGGGGAGACCGGGGAGCTGTTTTTT
CDR3 protein: CASSVLAGETGELFF
D gene: TRBD2
V gene: TRBV2
J gene: TRBJ2-2
clone size: -

CDR3 DNA: TGCGCCACCAGTGATATAGCGGGGGGGCCAAATGAGCAGTACTTC
CDR3 protein: CATSDIAGGPNEQYF
D gene: TRBD2
V gene: TRBV24-1
J gene: TRBJ2-5
clone size: -

CDR3 DNA: TGTGCCAGCAGTACGCGGCGGGGGGCCGGTGATACGCAGTATTTT
CDR3 protein: CASSTRRGAGDTQYF
D gene: TRBD2
V gene: TRBV6-2/TRBV6-3
J gene: TRBJ2-3
clone size: -

CDR3 DNA: TGCGCCAGCAGCCGTATTGACAGGGGGCGGGAGCAGTACTTC
CDR3 protein: CASSRIDRGREQYF
D gene: TRBD1
V gene: TRBV5-1
J gene: TRBJ2-7
clone size: -